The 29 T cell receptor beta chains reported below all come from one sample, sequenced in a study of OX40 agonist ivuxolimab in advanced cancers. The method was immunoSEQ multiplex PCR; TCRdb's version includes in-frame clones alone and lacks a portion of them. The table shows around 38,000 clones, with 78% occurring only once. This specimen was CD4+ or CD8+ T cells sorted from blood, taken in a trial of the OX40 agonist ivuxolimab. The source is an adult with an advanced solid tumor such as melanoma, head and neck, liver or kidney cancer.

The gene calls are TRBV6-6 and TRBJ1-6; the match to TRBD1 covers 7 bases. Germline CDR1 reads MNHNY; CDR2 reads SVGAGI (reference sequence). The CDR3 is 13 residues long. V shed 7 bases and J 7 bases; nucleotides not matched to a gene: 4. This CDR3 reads CASNDRENSPLHF. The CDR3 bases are TGTGCCAGCAATGACAGGGAAAATTCACCCCTCCACTTT.

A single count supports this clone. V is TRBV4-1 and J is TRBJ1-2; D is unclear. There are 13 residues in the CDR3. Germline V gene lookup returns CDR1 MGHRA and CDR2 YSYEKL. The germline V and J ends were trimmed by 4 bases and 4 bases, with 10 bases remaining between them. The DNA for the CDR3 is TGCGCCAGCAGCCGGACGGTTTCCTATGGCTACACCTTC. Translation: CASSRTVSYGYTF.

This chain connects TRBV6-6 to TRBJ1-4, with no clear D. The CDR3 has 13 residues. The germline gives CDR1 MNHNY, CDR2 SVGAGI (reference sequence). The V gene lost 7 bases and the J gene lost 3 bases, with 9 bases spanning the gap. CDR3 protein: CASKSTANEKLFF. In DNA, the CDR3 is TGTGCCAGCAAGTCAACCGCTAATGAAAAACTGTTTTTT.

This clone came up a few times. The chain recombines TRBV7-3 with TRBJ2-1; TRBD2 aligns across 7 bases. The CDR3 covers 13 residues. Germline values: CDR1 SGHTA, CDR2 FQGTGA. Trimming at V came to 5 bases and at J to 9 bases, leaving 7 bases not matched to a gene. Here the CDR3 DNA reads TGTGCCAGCAGCGTTCTAGCGGCAGGTGAGCAGTTCTTC. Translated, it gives CASSVLAAGEQFF.

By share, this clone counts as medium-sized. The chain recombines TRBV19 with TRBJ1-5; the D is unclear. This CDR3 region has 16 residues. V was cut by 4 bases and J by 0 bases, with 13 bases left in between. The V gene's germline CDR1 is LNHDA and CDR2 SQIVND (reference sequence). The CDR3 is CASSKRAVNSNQPQHF. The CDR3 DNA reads TGTGCCAGTAGTAAACGGGCGGTAAATAGCAATCAGCCCCAGCATTTT.

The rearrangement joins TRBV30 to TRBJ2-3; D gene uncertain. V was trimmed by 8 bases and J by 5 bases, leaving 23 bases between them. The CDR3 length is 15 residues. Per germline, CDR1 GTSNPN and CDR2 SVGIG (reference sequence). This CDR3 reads CAGNPLSGKGDTQYF. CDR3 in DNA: TGTGCCGGGAACCCTCTTTCGGGCAAAGGAGATACGCAGTATTTT.

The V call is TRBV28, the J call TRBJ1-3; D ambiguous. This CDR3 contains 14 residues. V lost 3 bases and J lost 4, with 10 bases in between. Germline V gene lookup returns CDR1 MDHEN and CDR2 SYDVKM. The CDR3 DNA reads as TGTGCCAGCAGTTTTGAAACCAGAGGAAACACCATATATTTT. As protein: CASSFETRGNTIYF.

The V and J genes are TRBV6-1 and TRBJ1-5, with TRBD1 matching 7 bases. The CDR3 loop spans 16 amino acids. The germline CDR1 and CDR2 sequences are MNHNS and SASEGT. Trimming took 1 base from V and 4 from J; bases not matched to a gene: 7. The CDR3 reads CASSEGKGASNQPQHF. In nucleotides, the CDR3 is TGTGCCAGCAGTGAAGGGAAGGGGGCTAGTAATCAGCCCCAGCATTTT.

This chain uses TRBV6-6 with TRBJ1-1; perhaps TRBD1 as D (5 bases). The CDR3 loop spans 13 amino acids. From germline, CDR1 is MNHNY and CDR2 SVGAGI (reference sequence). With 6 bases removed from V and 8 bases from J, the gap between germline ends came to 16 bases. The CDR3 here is CASSPSGLVEAFF. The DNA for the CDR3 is TGTGCCAGCAGCCCCTCAGGGTTAGTGGAAGCTTTCTTT.

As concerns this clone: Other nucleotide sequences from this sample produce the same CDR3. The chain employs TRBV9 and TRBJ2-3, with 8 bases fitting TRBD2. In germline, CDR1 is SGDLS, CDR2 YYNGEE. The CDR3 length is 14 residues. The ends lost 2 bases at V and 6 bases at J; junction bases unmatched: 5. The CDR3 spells CASSVGGAGDTQYF. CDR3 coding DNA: TGTGCCAGCAGCGTCGGGGGGGCAGGTGATACGCAGTATTTT.

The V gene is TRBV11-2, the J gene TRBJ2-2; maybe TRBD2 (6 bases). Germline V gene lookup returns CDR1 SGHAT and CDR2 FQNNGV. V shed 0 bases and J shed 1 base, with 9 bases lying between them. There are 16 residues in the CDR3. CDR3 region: CASSLDPGLNTGELFF. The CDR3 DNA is TGTGCCAGCAGCTTAGATCCGGGACTGAACACCGGGGAGCTGTTTTTT.

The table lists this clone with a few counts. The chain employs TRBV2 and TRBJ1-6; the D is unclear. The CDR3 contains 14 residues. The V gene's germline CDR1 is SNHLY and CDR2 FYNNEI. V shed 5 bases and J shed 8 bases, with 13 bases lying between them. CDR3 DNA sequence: TGTGCCAGCAGTTCCCGGGTGGGTCATTCACCCCTCCACTTT. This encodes CASSSRVGHSPLHF.

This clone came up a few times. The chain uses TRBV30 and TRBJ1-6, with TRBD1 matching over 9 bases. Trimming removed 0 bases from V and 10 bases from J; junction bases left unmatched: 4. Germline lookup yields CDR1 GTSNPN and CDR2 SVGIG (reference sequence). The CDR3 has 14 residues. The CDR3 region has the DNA TGTGCCTGGAGTGTAAGGGACAGGGACTCACCCCTCCACTTT. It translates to CAWSVRDRDSPLHF.

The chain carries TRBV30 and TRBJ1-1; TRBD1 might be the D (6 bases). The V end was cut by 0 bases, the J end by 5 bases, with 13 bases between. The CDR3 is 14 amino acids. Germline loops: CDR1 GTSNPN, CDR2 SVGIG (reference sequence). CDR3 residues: CAWSVGQGSTEAFF. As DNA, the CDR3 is TGTGCCTGGAGTGTAGGGCAGGGGAGTACTGAAGCTTTCTTT.

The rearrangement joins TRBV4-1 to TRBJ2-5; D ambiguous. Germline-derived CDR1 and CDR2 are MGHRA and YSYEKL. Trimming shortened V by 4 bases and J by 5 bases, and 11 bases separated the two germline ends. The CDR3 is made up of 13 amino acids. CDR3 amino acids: CASSRVSQETQYF. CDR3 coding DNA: TGCGCCAGCAGCCGGGTCTCCCAGGAGACCCAGTACTTC.

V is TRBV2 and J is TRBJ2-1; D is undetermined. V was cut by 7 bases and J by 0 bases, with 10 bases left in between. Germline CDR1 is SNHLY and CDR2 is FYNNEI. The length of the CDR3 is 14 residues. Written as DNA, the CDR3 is TGTGCCAGCACCCGGTGGAGCTCCTACAATGAGCAGTTCTTC. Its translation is CASTRWSSYNEQFF.

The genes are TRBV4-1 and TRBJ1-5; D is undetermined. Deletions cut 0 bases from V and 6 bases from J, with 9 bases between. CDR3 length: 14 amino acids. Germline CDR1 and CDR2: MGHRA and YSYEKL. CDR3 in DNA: TGCGCCAGCAGCCAAGATGACGGGGTTCAGCCCCAGCATTTT. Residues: CASSQDDGVQPQHF.

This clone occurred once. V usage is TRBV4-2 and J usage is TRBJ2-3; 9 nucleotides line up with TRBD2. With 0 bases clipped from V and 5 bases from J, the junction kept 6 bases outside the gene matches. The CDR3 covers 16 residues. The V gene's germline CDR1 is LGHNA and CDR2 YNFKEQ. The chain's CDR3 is CASSQDGREGGDTQYF. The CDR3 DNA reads TGTGCCAGCAGCCAAGATGGGCGGGAGGGGGGAGATACGCAGTATTTT.

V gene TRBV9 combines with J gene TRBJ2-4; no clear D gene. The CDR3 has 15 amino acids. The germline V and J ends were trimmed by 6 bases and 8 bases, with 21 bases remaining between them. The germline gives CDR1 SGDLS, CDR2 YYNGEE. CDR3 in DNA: TGTGCCAGCACCTACTCTACCGGGCCTGGGGACATTCAGTACTTC. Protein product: CASTYSTGPGDIQYF.

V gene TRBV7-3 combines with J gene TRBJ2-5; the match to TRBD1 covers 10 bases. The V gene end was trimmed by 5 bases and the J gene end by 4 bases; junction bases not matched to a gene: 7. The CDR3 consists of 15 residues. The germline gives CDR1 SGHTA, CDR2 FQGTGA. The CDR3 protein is CASSPGTGARETQYF. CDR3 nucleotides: TGTGCCAGCAGCCCCGGGACAGGGGCCAGAGAGACCCAGTACTTC.

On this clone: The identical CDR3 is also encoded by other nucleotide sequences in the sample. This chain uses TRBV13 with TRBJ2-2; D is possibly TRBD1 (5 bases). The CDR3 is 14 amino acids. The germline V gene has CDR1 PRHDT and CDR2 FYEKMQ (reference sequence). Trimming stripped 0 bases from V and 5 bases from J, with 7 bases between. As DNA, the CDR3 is TGTGCCAGCAGCTTAGGCAGGGTAACCGGGGAGCTGTTTTTT. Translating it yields CASSLGRVTGELFF.

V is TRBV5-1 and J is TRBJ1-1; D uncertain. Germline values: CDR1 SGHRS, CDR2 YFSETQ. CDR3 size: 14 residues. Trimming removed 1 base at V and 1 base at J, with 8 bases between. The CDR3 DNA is TGCGCCAGCAGCTTGCCAAGAGGGAACACTGAAGCTTTCTTT. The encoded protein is CASSLPRGNTEAFF.

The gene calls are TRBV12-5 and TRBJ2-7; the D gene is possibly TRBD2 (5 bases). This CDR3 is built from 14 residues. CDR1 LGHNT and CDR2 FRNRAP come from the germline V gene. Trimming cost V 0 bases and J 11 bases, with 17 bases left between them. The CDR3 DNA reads TGTGCTAGTGGTTTGGTACTGCGGGCTTTCTGGGAGTACTTC. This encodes CASGLVLRAFWEYF.

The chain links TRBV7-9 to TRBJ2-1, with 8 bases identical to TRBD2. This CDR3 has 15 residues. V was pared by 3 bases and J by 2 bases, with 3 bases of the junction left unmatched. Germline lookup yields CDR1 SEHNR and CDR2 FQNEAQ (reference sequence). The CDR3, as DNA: TGTGCCAGCAGCTTGGTAGCGGGGACCTACAATGAGCAGTTCTTC. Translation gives CASSLVAGTYNEQFF.

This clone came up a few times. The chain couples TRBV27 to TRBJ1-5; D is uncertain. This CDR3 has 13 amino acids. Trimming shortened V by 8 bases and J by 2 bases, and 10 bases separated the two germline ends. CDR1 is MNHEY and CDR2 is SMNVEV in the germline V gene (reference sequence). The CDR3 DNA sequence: TGTGCCAGCCCCCGGGAGGGCAATCAGCCCCAGCATTTT. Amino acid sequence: CASPREGNQPQHF.

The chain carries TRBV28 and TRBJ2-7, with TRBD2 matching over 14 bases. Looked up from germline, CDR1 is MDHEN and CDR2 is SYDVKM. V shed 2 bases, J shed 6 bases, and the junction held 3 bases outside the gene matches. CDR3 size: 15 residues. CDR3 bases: TGTGCCAGCAGTTTAGGGACTAGCGGGAGTCCCGAGCAGTACTTC. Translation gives CASSLGTSGSPEQYF. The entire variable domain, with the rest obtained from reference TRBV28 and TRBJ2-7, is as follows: DVKVTQSSRYLVKRTGEKVFLECVQDMDHENMFWYRQDPGLGLRLIYFSYDVKMKEKGDIPEGYSVSREKKERFSLILESASTNQTSMYLCASSLGTSGSPEQYFGPGTRLTVT.

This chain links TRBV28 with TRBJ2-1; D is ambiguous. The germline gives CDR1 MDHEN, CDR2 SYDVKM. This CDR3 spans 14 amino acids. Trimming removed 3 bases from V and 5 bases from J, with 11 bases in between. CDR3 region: CASSLSFPNNEQFF. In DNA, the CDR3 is TGTGCCAGCAGTTTGAGCTTCCCAAACAATGAGCAGTTCTTC.

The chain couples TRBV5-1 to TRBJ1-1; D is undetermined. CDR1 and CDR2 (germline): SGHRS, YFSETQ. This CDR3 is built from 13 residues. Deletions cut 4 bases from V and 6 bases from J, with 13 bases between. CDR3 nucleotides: TGCGCCAGCAGCCAGACCACGAGCGCTGAAGCTTTCTTT. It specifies CASSQTTSAEAFF.

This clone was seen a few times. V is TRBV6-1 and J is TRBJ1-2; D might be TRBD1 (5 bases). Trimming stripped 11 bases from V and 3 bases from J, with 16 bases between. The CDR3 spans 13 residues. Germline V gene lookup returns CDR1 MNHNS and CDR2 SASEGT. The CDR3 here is CAARGVADYGYTF. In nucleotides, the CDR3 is TGTGCCGCTCGAGGGGTGGCCGACTATGGCTACACCTTC.